The next 32 T cell receptor beta chains were all read from a single sample in a study of T cells in Graves' hyperthyroidism and ophthalmopathy. Amplified regions were TCR beta CDR3 sequences from RNA transcripts. HTBI primers were the set used in a first-round RT-PCR of the TCR CDR3. TCRdb passed the multiplex PCR reads through MiXCR, listing each CDR3 protein once. The sample shows about 590,000 distinct CDR3 sequences, 15% to 17% of them seen only once. Specimen: blood. Receptors originate from a woman between 25 and 40 years old with Graves' hyperthyroidism.

The table lists this clonotype with many counts. This chain connects TRBV10-3 to TRBJ2-7, with a weak D call TRBD1 (6 bases). Trimming stripped 0 bases from V and 7 bases from J, with 10 bases between. The CDR3 contains 13 residues. Per the germline V gene, CDR1 is ENHRY and CDR2 is SYGVKD. For the CDR3, the DNA is TGTGCCATCAGTGAGTCTTCAGGGGAGGAGCAGTACTTC. Translating gives CAISESSGEEQYF.

The chain employs TRBV19 and TRBJ1-2; the match to TRBD1 covers 8 bases. The germline V gene has CDR1 LNHDA and CDR2 SQIVND (reference sequence). This CDR3 is built from 16 residues. V shed 5 bases, J shed 6 bases, and the junction held 14 bases outside the gene matches. DNA for the CDR3: TGTGCCAGTAGTTCACGATCAGGGGGCGCGGTCGATGGCTACACCTTC. This sequence encodes CASSSRSGGAVDGYTF. Full variable domain (outside the CDR3, taken from reference TRBV19 and TRBJ1-2): DGGITQSPKYLFRKEGQNVTLSCEQNLNHDAMYWYRQDPGQGLRLIYYSQIVNDFQKGDIAEGYSVSREKKESFPLTVTSAQKNPTAFYLCASSSRSGGAVDGYTFGSGTRLTVV.

This clonotype came up many times. This chain joins TRBV2 and TRBJ2-3; D ambiguous. Deletions cut 7 bases from V and 6 bases from J, with 11 bases between. This CDR3 spans 12 amino acids. Germline V gene sequence: CDR1 SNHLY, CDR2 FYNNEI. The CDR3 region is CASTPRADTQYF. The CDR3 DNA follows: TGTGCCAGCACCCCTCGGGCGGATACGCAGTATTTT.

This clonotype was seen many times. The chain is built from TRBV6-2 or TRBV6-3 and TRBJ2-1; TRBD2 aligns across 11 bases. The CDR3 runs to 19 residues. With 0 bases clipped from V and 6 bases from J, the junction kept 13 bases outside the gene matches. CDR1 and CDR2 from the germline V gene are MNHEY and SVGEGT. The CDR3 reads CASSYSTRTSGPWSNEQFF. The CDR3 DNA is TGTGCCAGCAGTTACTCGACTAGGACTAGCGGGCCGTGGAGCAATGAGCAGTTCTTC.

This clonotype was picked up many times. This chain uses TRBV6-2 or TRBV6-3 with TRBJ2-2, with 7 bases matching TRBD1. Germline assignment: CDR1 MNHEY and CDR2 SVGEGT. With 6 bases clipped from V and 2 bases from J, the junction kept 12 bases outside the gene matches. The CDR3 runs 17 residues. For the CDR3, the DNA is TGTGCCAGCAGGAAGCAGGGACAGAGGATAAACACCGGGGAGCTGTTTTTT. Its protein is CASRKQGQRINTGELFF.

This clonotype was counted many times. The V and J genes are TRBV7-7 and TRBJ2-3; TRBD2 matches 7 bases. Germline CDR1 reads SSHAT; CDR2 reads FNYEAQ (reference sequence). The CDR3 is made up of 15 amino acids. Trimming removed 5 bases from V and 0 bases from J; junction bases left unmatched: 5. Here the CDR3 DNA reads TGTGCCAGCAGCCCCGGGACTACAAGCACAGATACGCAGTATTTT. This translates into CASSPGTTSTDTQYF. Supplemented by reference TRBV7-7 and TRBJ2-3, the full variable domain reads GAGVSQSPRYKVTKRGQDVTLRCDPISSHATLYWYQQALGQGPEFLTYFNYEAQPDKSGLPSDRFSAERPEGSISTLTIQRTEQRDSAMYRCASSPGTTSTDTQYFGPGTRLTVL.

This clonotype was counted ten times or more. This rearrangement joins TRBV28 to TRBJ2-7, with a possible D match to TRBD1 (6 bases). The CDR3 covers 16 residues. V was pared by 3 bases and J by 4 bases, with 19 bases between. The germline gives CDR1 MDHEN, CDR2 SYDVKM. The CDR3 DNA reads TGTGCCAGCAGTTTTCAACTAATGGGGGCTAGTTACGAGCAGTACTTC. Protein sequence: CASSFQLMGASYEQYF.

CDR3: CASSLPSGRDTQYF. CDR3 sequence (DNA): TGTGCCAGCAGCTTACCTAGCGGGAGAGATACGCAGTATTTT. The chain employs TRBV11-1 and TRBJ2-3, with TRBD2 identical over 10 bases. Germline V gene data show CDR1 as SGHAT and CDR2 as FQDESV (reference sequence). Losses at the gene ends were 2 bases for V and 5 bases for J; bases not matched to a gene: 1. The CDR3 covers 14 residues.

A word on this clonotype: With a much larger clone just one base away, this may be a read error. The chain joins TRBV20-1 to TRBJ2-3, with TRBD2 identical over 8 bases. Trimming took 0 bases from V and 0 from J; bases not matched to a gene: 8. The CDR3 spans 17 residues. The V gene's germline CDR1 is DFQATT and CDR2 SNEGSKA (reference sequence). The CDR3: CSAREWTSRLSTDTQYF. CDR3 in DNA: TGCAGTGCTAGAGAGTGGACTAGCAGACTTAGCACAGATACGCAGTATTTT.

This clonotype was seen repeatedly, ten times or more. The genes are TRBV6-1 and TRBJ1-1; 10 bases are shared with TRBD1. Germline V gene sequence: CDR1 MNHNS, CDR2 SASEGT. J was trimmed by 8 bases and V by 4 bases; bases with no gene match: 7. CDR3 length: 14 residues. This chain's CDR3 is CASSVQTGGGEAFF. The CDR3 region has the DNA TGTGCCAGCAGTGTACAGACAGGGGGCGGAGAAGCTTTCTTT.

In this sample, this clonotype turned up many times. This chain joins TRBV7-2 and TRBJ2-1; 12 bases fit TRBD2. Unmatched junction bases numbered 15, after V lost 5 bases and J lost 1 base. This CDR3 spans 20 amino acids. In germline, CDR1 is SGHTA, CDR2 FQGNSA. The CDR3: CASSPVVRLAGVFSYNEQFF. DNA of the CDR3: TGTGCCAGCAGCCCCGTGGTCCGACTAGCGGGAGTTTTTTCCTACAATGAGCAGTTCTTC.

This clonotype was observed many times. The CDR3 reads CASSPPGTGGVEQYF. CDR3 bases: TGTGCCAGCAGCCCGCCCGGGACAGGGGGCGTCGAGCAGTACTTC. The V gene is TRBV7-9, the J gene TRBJ2-7, with 12 bases matching TRBD1. The J segment lost 6 bases and the V segment lost 5 bases, leaving 8 bases of the junction unmatched. The CDR3 has 15 amino acids. Germline CDR1 SEHNR, CDR2 FQNEAQ (reference sequence).

This clonotype was seen at least ten times. The chain couples TRBV27 to TRBJ2-1; possibly TRBD1 for D (6 bases). From germline, CDR1 is MNHEY and CDR2 SMNVEV (reference sequence). V lost 8 bases and J 5 bases, leaving 22 bases between the germline ends. The CDR3 contains 16 residues. The DNA of the CDR3 is TGTGCCAGCGAGGGCCAGGGGCGAGGGTTCAACAATGAGCAGTTCTTC. Its translation: CASEGQGRGFNNEQFF.

This clonotype has only a few counts. The chain employs TRBV20-1 and TRBJ2-1; D is unclear. This CDR3 has 12 amino acids. From germline, CDR1 is DFQATT and CDR2 SNEGSKA (reference sequence). V was clipped by 5 bases and J by 8 bases, with 13 bases between them. DNA for the CDR3: TGCAGTGCTCCTCGAACTGGCGATGAGCAGTTCTTC. It encodes CSAPRTGDEQFF.

This clonotype came up once. The chain links TRBV24-1 to TRBJ2-5; 9 nucleotides agree with TRBD2. The germline V gene has CDR1 KGHDR and CDR2 SFDVKD. The CDR3 has 15 residues. The V segment lost 5 bases and the J segment 5 bases; nucleotides outside the gene matches: 8. The DNA of the CDR3 is TGTGCCACCAGTGCCTGGGGCGGGAGGGCCGAGACCCAGTACTTC. Its translation: CATSAWGGRAETQYF.

This clonotype showed up just a few times. This chain links TRBV3-1 with TRBJ1-6, with D possibly matching TRBD1 (5 bases). The germline CDR1 and CDR2 sequences are LGHDT and YNNKEL (reference sequence). The CDR3 runs 14 residues. Trimming removed 4 bases from V and 13 bases from J, with 17 bases in between. CDR3 sequence reads: CASSPRDPFFPLHF. As DNA, the CDR3 is TGTGCCAGCAGCCCCCGGGACCCTTTTTTTCCCCTCCACTTT.

In its sample, this clonotype was seen a few times. The chain links TRBV6-1 to TRBJ2-3; 12 bases align to TRBD2. CDR3 length: 16 residues. V was clipped by 0 bases and J by 4 bases; unmatched bases: 2. Germline CDR1 reads MNHNS; CDR2 reads SASEGT. The CDR3 bases are TGTGCCAGCAGTGAAGCTCGACTAGCGGGGGCAGATACGCAGTATTTT. As protein: CASSEARLAGADTQYF.

Only a few counts were recorded for this clonotype. The CDR3 DNA sequence: TGTGCCAGTAGTATTACCCCTGATAAGCCGGGACAGGGGTATGGCTACACCTTC. Translated, it gives CASSITPDKPGQGYGYTF. The chain links TRBV19 to TRBJ1-2, with 10 bases aligning to TRBD1. Germline CDR1 reads LNHDA; CDR2 reads SQIVND (reference sequence). Trimming took 3 bases from V and 5 from J; bases not matched to a gene: 15. This CDR3 has 18 amino acids.

This clonotype came up a few times. The chain carries TRBV5-5 and TRBJ2-7; D is perhaps TRBD2 (7 bases). The CDR3 runs to 16 residues. Deletions cut 4 bases from V and 0 bases from J, with 17 bases between. Germline V gene data show CDR1 as SGHKS and CDR2 as YYEKEE (reference sequence). CDR3 coding DNA: TGTGCCAGCAGCCCGCGATGGGGGGGCCGCTCCTACGAGCAGTACTTC. This codes for CASSPRWGGRSYEQYF.

This clonotype was recorded many times. This chain connects TRBV2 to TRBJ2-3; no reliable D call. The CDR3 covers 17 residues. The germline V and J ends were trimmed by 3 bases and 3 bases, with 19 bases remaining between them. Germline V lookup: CDR1 SNHLY, CDR2 FYNNEI. The CDR3 loop is CASSDDPVGRRTDTQYF. Written as DNA, the CDR3 is TGTGCCAGCAGTGACGATCCTGTGGGAAGGCGAACAGATACGCAGTATTTT.

This clonotype has just a few counts. This chain connects TRBV10-3 to TRBJ2-7; perhaps TRBD1 as D (6 bases). V was pared by 6 bases and J by 2 bases, with 17 bases between. Per germline, CDR1 ENHRY and CDR2 SYGVKD. The CDR3 has 15 amino acids. CDR3 nucleotides: TGTGCCATCAGCGAATCCACCCGGACAGCCTACGAGCAGTACTTC. The encoded protein is CAISESTRTAYEQYF.

This clonotype was counted between two and nine times. The gene calls are TRBV19 and TRBJ1-4; 9 positions agree with TRBD1. The V and J ends lost 4 bases and 7 bases, in that order; junction bases with no gene match: 13. This CDR3 is built from 17 residues. Germline CDR1 reads LNHDA; CDR2 reads SQIVND (reference sequence). Written as DNA, the CDR3 is TGTGCCAGTAGTACCGACTCCAACAGGGGGCGGACTGAAAAACTGTTTTTT. Residues: CASSTDSNRGRTEKLFF. Full variable domain (missing parts from reference TRBV19 and TRBJ1-4): DGGITQSPKYLFRKEGQNVTLSCEQNLNHDAMYWYRQDPGQGLRLIYYSQIVNDFQKGDIAEGYSVSREKKESFPLTVTSAQKNPTAFYLCASSTDSNRGRTEKLFFGSGTQLSVL.

The table lists this clonotype with many counts. J is TRBJ2-7 and V is TRBV5-1, with 8 bases aligning to TRBD1. Looked up from germline, CDR1 is SGHRS and CDR2 is YFSETQ. V shed 0 bases and J 2 bases; nucleotides not matched to a gene: 7. This CDR3 has 16 amino acids. The CDR3 DNA reads TGCGCCAGCAGCTTGGTTACAGGGGGATCTACCTACGAGCAGTACTTC. It is translated as CASSLVTGGSTYEQYF.

This clonotype was observed many times. The chain uses TRBV14 and TRBJ2-7; TRBD1 matches 8 bases. The J segment lost 2 bases and the V segment lost 5 bases, leaving 11 bases of the junction unmatched. The germline V gene has CDR1 SGHDN and CDR2 FVKESK. The CDR3 has 16 amino acids. CDR3 residues: CASSNPRGQGAYEQYF. Here the CDR3 DNA reads TGTGCCAGCAGCAACCCCCGTGGACAGGGAGCCTACGAGCAGTACTTC.

This clonotype was seen more than once but under ten times. V is TRBV19 and J is TRBJ2-7, with D perhaps matching TRBD1 (6 bases). This CDR3 contains 18 residues. Germline CDR1 reads LNHDA; CDR2 reads SQIVND (reference sequence). Trimming shortened V by 3 bases and J by 3 bases, and 24 bases separated the two germline ends. DNA of the CDR3: TGTGCCAGTAGTATCGCGCGAACTCCGGGACACCTTAGCTACGAGCAGTACTTC. Its translation: CASSIARTPGHLSYEQYF.

This clonotype has a handful of counts. A much larger clone lies one base from this, so it may be a read error. The DNA of the CDR3 is TGTGCCGGCAGCTTAGTCGAGGGAAATCGGTACTTC. Its translation is CAGSLVEGNRYF. The genes are TRBV11-1 and TRBJ2-5; tentative D call: TRBD2 (5 bases). Germline values: CDR1 SGHAT, CDR2 FQDESV (reference sequence). The CDR3 contains 12 residues.

This clonotype was recorded many times. The chain uses TRBV28 and TRBJ2-2; 7 bases are a match to TRBD2. The CDR3 loop spans 14 amino acids. J lost 4 bases, V lost 6 bases, and 5 bases had no gene match. Germline CDR1 is MDHEN and CDR2 is SYDVKM. The CDR3 protein is CASSGTSVTGELFF. Here the CDR3 DNA reads TGTGCCAGCAGCGGCACTAGCGTCACCGGGGAGCTGTTTTTT.

In its sample, this clonotype was seen a few times. The CDR3 sequence: CASSLVDRQAHYNEQFF. CDR3 sequence (DNA): TGTGCCAGCAGCTTAGTTGATCGACAGGCCCACTACAATGAGCAGTTCTTC. V usage is TRBV7-9 and J usage is TRBJ2-1; weak D call: TRBD1 (6 bases). Germline CDR1 SEHNR, CDR2 FQNEAQ (reference sequence). CDR3 length equals 17 residues. The ends were cut back, 1 base at V and 3 bases at J, with 16 bases in the middle.

This clonotype was observed many times. V and J are TRBV28 and TRBJ2-1; a weak D match, TRBD1 (5 bases). CDR3 size: 13 residues. Germline CDR1 is MDHEN and CDR2 is SYDVKM. Deletions cut 6 bases from V and 8 bases from J, with 14 bases between. The CDR3 region is CASRRQGYYEQFF. Here the CDR3 DNA reads TGTGCCAGCAGGCGGCAGGGATACTATGAGCAGTTCTTC.

Comment on this clonotype: Given a much more abundant clone one base away, this may be a read error. The J gene is TRBJ2-3, the V gene TRBV7-3, with TRBD2 identical over 9 bases. Germline assignment: CDR1 SGHTA and CDR2 FQGTGA. The CDR3 loop spans 15 amino acids. CDR3 in amino acids: CAISPESGRTDTQYF. CDR3 coding DNA: TGTGCCATCAGCCCAGAGAGCGGGAGGACAGATACGCAGTATTTT.

This clonotype was seen once. Given a much more abundant clone one base away, this may be a read error. The CDR3 bases are TGTGCCAGCAGCCACCAAGGACAGGGGGCGAATGAGCAGTTCTTC. Its protein product is CASSHQGQGANEQFF. V and J are TRBV3-1 and TRBJ2-1, with 11 bases lining up with TRBD1. CDR3 length: 15 amino acids. Germline trimming cut 3 bases from V and 7 bases from J; bases unmatched to any gene: 5. In germline, CDR1 is LGHDT, CDR2 YNNKEL (reference sequence).

On this clonotype: Just one base apart from a much larger clone, this may be a read error. The V and J genes are TRBV27 and TRBJ2-1; 10 nucleotides agree with TRBD2. Germline V gives CDR1 MNHEY, CDR2 SMNVEV (reference sequence). CDR3 length: 14 amino acids. The CDR3 bases are TGTTCCAGCAGTTTAGCTAGCGGGAGAAATGAGCAGTTCTTC. This codes for CSSSLASGRNEQFF.